Reported below is one T cell receptor (beta chain). The target of this receptor is not known. No much larger clone is present one base from it, and per-base qualities are unavailable. The immunoSEQ Assay, a bias-controlled multiplex PCR, was used to amplify TCRbeta CDR3 regions from genomic DNA. The authors' analysis ran thus. The number of nucleated cells in each sample was estimated from the amplification of reference gene primers within the assay. To quantify the absolute abundance of each unique TCRbeta CDR3 rearrangement, sequence reads were collapsed and filtered. For each sample, productive Simpson clonality was calculated as the square root of Simpson's diversity index across productive rearrangements. TCRdb re-hosts the immuneACCESS table, in-frame sequences only. Its copies lack some clones; in the studies checked, an unresolved V gene accounts for under half of them, and the cause for the rest is not known. For V, J and clone size, that table is used; D and trimming come from the DNA. The sample yields tens of thousands of clones; roughly 90% were counted once. 2.3% of the sample rests with the top ten.

In the germline V gene, CDR1 corresponds to MNHNS and CDR2 to SASEGT. Relative to germline, V is 3 bases shorter and J is 4 bases shorter, with 9 bases between their ends. From the cysteine through the phenylalanine, the CDR3 covers 13 amino acids. Only the CDR3 region is kept as DNA, spanning 39 bases read in frame from base 1. The collaborating institutions used their own protocols to collect whole blood in K2EDTA tubes. For TCRbeta analysis, collaborators shipped samples in one of three forms: frozen whole blood, isolated PBMCs, or DNA extracted from either of those sample types. This sample stems from a study of blood T cell repertoires in COVID-19 (TCRdb year 2020). With respect to the entire study: Samples covering the acute and convalescent phases of COVID-19 were provided by collaborators in the United States, Italy and Spain. The material from the prospective study consisted of cDNA or gDNA derived from T cells, B-cell-depleted T cells, or PBMCs. Deeply sampled blood TCRbeta repertoires from subjects exposed to, actively infected with, or recovered from COVID-19 were included in the dataset. The repertoires were released in a freely available public database meant as a resource for research on the immune response to SARS-CoV-2. The samples were drawn from the first 160 participants of the ongoing ImmuneRACE study and from 950 to 1,500 subjects provided by 6 global collaborators. Sample metadata almost always included a de-identified subject ID, COVID-19 status, age in years and sex. Where available, HLA class I and class II types were taken from metadata supplied by the sample provider and were not determined by assay-based typing.

Summary of the overall study and its limitations: How much clinical and demographic metadata was included differed by source and by participant, and the metadata was provided uncurated.

The sample taken for sequencing was peripheral blood. The sequence came from a human donor with active COVID-19. The donor label of this sample is uncertain. The rearrangement joined TRBV6-1 to TRBJ1-1; the D segment cannot be called with confidence. Here is the DNA: TGTGCCAGCAGTGATACGGTTGGCACTGAAGCTTTCTTT. Translated, it reads CASSDTVGTEAFF.